A single sample is the source of the 32 T cell receptor beta chains below, sequenced in a study of blood T cell repertoires in COVID-19. Libraries were prepared by immunoSEQ multiplex PCR; TCRdb keeps only in-frame clonotypes and omits some of them. The sample has 110,000 to 150,000 clones, 65% to 90% seen once. The sequencing input was peripheral blood. All receptors come from a human donor in a cohort sampled during active COVID-19.

Regarding this clone: An end of the junction differs from the germline gene, which may be a read error. The V call is TRBV12-3 or TRBV12-4, the J call TRBJ2-3, with 10 bases that match TRBD2. This CDR3 has 13 amino acids. The CDR3 DNA sequence: TGTGCCAGCAGTCTAGCGGGAGTAGATACGCAGTATTTT. Its protein product is CASSLAGVDTQYF.

The J gene is TRBJ2-1, the V gene TRBV14; D may be TRBD2 (5 bases). The CDR3 has 17 amino acids. Deletions cut 2 bases from V and 6 bases from J, with 20 bases between. CDR1 and CDR2 (germline): SGHDN, FVKESK. The CDR3 loop reads CASSQIERRSPLNEQFF. The CDR3 DNA is TGTGCCAGCAGCCAAATAGAGCGGAGATCCCCCCTCAATGAGCAGTTCTTC.

The chain carries TRBV19 and TRBJ2-7, with TRBD1 identical over 8 bases. This CDR3 has 12 residues. V shed 6 bases and J 7 bases; nucleotides not matched to a gene: 5. Germline CDR1 and CDR2: LNHDA and SQIVND (reference sequence). CDR3 DNA sequence: TGTGCCAGTAGCACGACAGGGGAAGAGCAGTACTTC. It encodes CASSTTGEEQYF.

The CDR3 loop is CASSPGLAGANEQFF. The CDR3, as DNA: TGTGCCAGCAGCCCGGGACTAGCGGGAGCCAATGAGCAGTTCTTC. This chain joins TRBV7-3 and TRBJ2-1; 14 bases are shared with TRBD2. V shed 5 bases and J 6 bases; nucleotides not matched to a gene: 3. Germline V lookup: CDR1 SGHTA, CDR2 FQGTGA. CDR3 size: 15 residues.

V gene TRBV10-2 combines with J gene TRBJ2-1; weak D call: TRBD1 (6 bases). V shed 6 bases and J shed 5 bases, with 17 bases lying between them. The CDR3 is made up of 15 amino acids. Germline CDR1 WSHSY, CDR2 SAAADI. CDR3 sequence reads: CASRPSGQKDNEQFF. Written as DNA, the CDR3 is TGCGCCAGCAGGCCATCCGGACAGAAAGACAATGAGCAGTTCTTC.

V usage is TRBV5-1 and J usage is TRBJ2-3, with TRBD1 matching 8 bases. This CDR3 has 15 amino acids. Germline lookup yields CDR1 SGHRS and CDR2 YFSETQ. V lost 4 bases to trimming and J lost 2 bases; unmatched junction nucleotides: 6. The CDR3 bases are TGCGCCAGCAGCACTCAGGGGGCTCACACAGATACGCAGTATTTT. Protein product: CASSTQGAHTDTQYF.

This sequence joins TRBV24-1 and TRBJ2-7; TRBD1 aligns across 7 bases. CDR3 length equals 15 residues. Germline CDR1 and CDR2: KGHDR and SFDVKD. V trimming: 5 bases; J trimming: 7 bases; junction bases outside the gene matches: 13. In nucleotides, the CDR3 is TGTGCCACCAGTGGTTCCGGGACAGTCCCTAATGAGCAGTACTTC. This encodes CATSGSGTVPNEQYF.

J is TRBJ1-1 and V is TRBV7-9, with D hard to call. CDR1 and CDR2 from the germline V gene are SEHNR and FQNEAQ (reference sequence). The CDR3 has 14 residues. V was trimmed by 2 bases and J by 2 bases, leaving 9 bases between them. The CDR3 loop reads CASSLWEGNTEAFF. The DNA for the CDR3 is TGTGCCAGCAGCTTATGGGAGGGTAACACTGAAGCTTTCTTT.

V and J are TRBV5-6 and TRBJ2-2; the match to TRBD2 covers 10 bases. This CDR3 contains 16 residues. After removal of 5 bases from V and 1 base from J, the junction contained 5 bases not matched to a gene. From germline, CDR1 is SGHDT and CDR2 YYEEEE. The CDR3 loop is CASSYRTSGNTGELFF. The CDR3 DNA follows: TGTGCCAGCAGTTATCGGACTAGCGGGAACACCGGGGAGCTGTTTTTT.

Of note for this clone: The same CDR3 can be traced to other DNA sequences in this sample. The J gene is TRBJ2-7, the V gene TRBV5-1; no clear D gene. The germline V and J ends were trimmed by 0 bases and 2 bases, with 9 bases remaining between them. The length of the CDR3 is 14 residues. Germline CDR1 is SGHRS and CDR2 is YFSETQ. The CDR3 coding sequence is TGCGCCAGCAGCTTGGTGGTACAGCCCTACGAGCAGTACTTC. The encoded protein is CASSLVVQPYEQYF.

This chain connects TRBV7-8 to TRBJ2-7, with D perhaps TRBD1 (5 bases). The CDR3 is 16 amino acids. From germline, CDR1 is SGHVS and CDR2 FQNEAQ. Trimming cost V 3 bases and J 3 bases, with 18 bases left between them. The CDR3 bases are TGTGCCAGCAGCTTCCAGGGTTCTGGTTCCAACTACGAGCAGTACTTC. Residues: CASSFQGSGSNYEQYF.

V is TRBV19 and J is TRBJ2-1; 8 nucleotides match TRBD2. Germline CDR1 and CDR2: LNHDA and SQIVND (reference sequence). CDR3 length: 15 amino acids. The J segment lost 2 bases and the V segment lost 3 bases, leaving 3 bases of the junction unmatched. CDR3 residues: CASSMGSGTYNEQFF. In DNA, the CDR3 is TGTGCCAGTAGTATGGGTAGCGGGACCTACAATGAGCAGTTCTTC.

The rearrangement links TRBV27 to TRBJ1-2; D unclear. The CDR3 covers 14 residues. Germline-derived CDR1 and CDR2 are MNHEY and SMNVEV (reference sequence). The V and J ends lost 4 bases and 2 bases respectively, with 11 bases between them. This CDR3 is CASSSHRSNYGYTF. The CDR3 nucleotides are TGTGCCAGCAGTTCTCACAGATCAAACTATGGCTACACCTTC.

This chain uses TRBV7-8 with TRBJ2-5; 16 bases are a match to TRBD2. V was clipped by 2 bases and J by 4 bases; unmatched bases: 13. The CDR3 totals 20 residues. CDR1 and CDR2 from the germline V gene are SGHVS and FQNEAQ. DNA for the CDR3: TGTGCCAGCAGCTTAATAGTGACGGGACTAGCGGGAGGGCCGGGAGAGACCCAGTACTTC. It encodes CASSLIVTGLAGGPGETQYF.

The chain's CDR3 is CASTEAGSSYNEQFF. The CDR3 region has the DNA TGTGCCAGCACCGAAGCGGGGAGCTCCTACAATGAGCAGTTCTTC. The chain links TRBV27 to TRBJ2-1; TRBD2 matches at 7 bases. Per the germline V gene, CDR1 is MNHEY and CDR2 is SMNVEV (reference sequence). Trimming at V came to 7 bases and at J to 0 bases, leaving 6 bases not matched to a gene. This CDR3 has 15 residues.

The rearrangement joins TRBV28 to TRBJ2-1, with 12 bases lining up with TRBD2. The CDR3 spans 16 residues. V lost 3 bases to trimming and J lost 8 bases; unmatched junction nucleotides: 8. Germline CDR1 MDHEN, CDR2 SYDVKM. CDR3 sequence: CASSFHGTSGRDEQFF. The CDR3 bases are TGTGCCAGCAGTTTCCACGGGACTAGCGGGCGAGATGAGCAGTTCTTC.

The rearrangement links TRBV7-2 to TRBJ2-4; 8 bases fit TRBD2. Germline V gene lookup returns CDR1 SGHTA and CDR2 FQGNSA. The V segment lost 5 bases and the J segment 2 bases; nucleotides outside the gene matches: 11. The CDR3 extends over 17 amino acids. This chain's CDR3 is CASSPHPRGGTKNIQYF. The CDR3 DNA reads TGTGCCAGCAGCCCGCACCCACGGGGGGGGACCAAAAACATTCAGTACTTC.

The chain employs TRBV4-2 and TRBJ2-7, with 7 positions matching TRBD1. Germline V gene data show CDR1 as LGHNA and CDR2 as YNFKEQ. The ends lost 0 bases at V and 0 bases at J; junction bases unmatched: 8. CDR3 size: 17 residues. CDR3 loop: CASSQEITGVLSYEQYF. The CDR3 DNA follows: TGTGCCAGCAGCCAAGAGATCACAGGGGTCCTCTCCTACGAGCAGTACTTC.

CDR3 nucleotide sequence: TGTGCCAGCAGCCTCCAGATCATCAGCTACGAGCAGTACTTC. Translated: CASSLQIISYEQYF. This chain connects TRBV7-2 to TRBJ2-7; D ambiguous. Trimming left V 5 bases short and J 3 bases short, with 14 bases between. The CDR3 spans 14 residues. The germline V gene encodes CDR1 SGHTA and CDR2 FQGNSA.

In regard to this clone: No conserved phenylalanine or tryptophan is present at the end of the CDR3, so a read error is the likely explanation. Because the CDR3's place on the DNA is in doubt, the DNA is left out and the CDR3 is given as listed by TCRdb. This sequence joins TRBV3-1 (or the pseudogene TRBV3-2) and TRBJ2-6; TRBD1 is taken as the D call from the table, unchecked against the DNA. Both ends counted, the CDR3 spans 10 residues. Germline V gene lookup returns CDR1 LGHDT and CDR2 YNNKEL (reference sequence). The CDR3: CASSRQGAGR.

This chain uses TRBV6-2 or TRBV6-3 with TRBJ2-1; 7 bases line up with TRBD1. The CDR3 is 15 residues long. V trimming: 4 bases; J trimming: 1 base; junction bases outside the gene matches: 4. Germline CDR1 is MNHEY and CDR2 is SVGEGT. Here the CDR3 reads CASSSPGGSYNEQFF. The CDR3 coding sequence is TGTGCCAGCAGTTCCCCAGGGGGATCCTACAATGAGCAGTTCTTC.

V is TRBV15 and J is TRBJ1-1; D gene ambiguous. This CDR3 has 14 amino acids. Germline V CDR1 and CDR2: LNHNV, YYDKDF (reference sequence). V lost 0 bases and J 5 bases, leaving 10 bases between the germline ends. The CDR3 coding sequence is TGTGCCACCAGCAGAGATCTTGCGCGGACTGAAGCTTTCTTT. Translated, it gives CATSRDLARTEAFF.

V and J are TRBV7-2 and TRBJ2-7; 12 bases map to TRBD2. The V segment lost 5 bases and the J segment 6 bases; nucleotides outside the gene matches: 11. The CDR3 runs to 16 residues. CDR1 SGHTA and CDR2 FQGNSA come from the germline V gene. In DNA form, the CDR3 reads TGTGCCAGCAGCCCCGACGGACTAGCGGGACCCCTCGAGCAGTACTTC. This sequence encodes CASSPDGLAGPLEQYF.

This rearrangement joins TRBV19 to TRBJ1-4; D is unresolved. Trimming removed 5 bases at V and 3 bases at J, with 13 bases between. Germline-derived CDR1 and CDR2 are LNHDA and SQIVND (reference sequence). CDR3 length equals 15 residues. The CDR3 region has the DNA TGTGCCAGTAGTTCGGGAGCCGGTCCTAATGAAAAACTGTTTTTT. Translating it yields CASSSGAGPNEKLFF.

The chain is built from TRBV11-2 and TRBJ2-5, with 7 positions matching TRBD1. CDR1 is SGHAT, CDR2 FQNNGV, per germline. V was clipped by 4 bases and J by 3 bases; unmatched bases: 5. The CDR3 extends over 14 amino acids. The CDR3 bases are TGTGCCAGCAGCTCAGGGGGATCGGAAGAGACCCAGTACTTC. Its translation: CASSSGGSEETQYF.

This sequence joins TRBV9 and TRBJ1-2; TRBD1 aligns across 10 bases. Trimming cost V 5 bases and J 7 bases; bases outside gene matches: 14. The CDR3 totals 16 residues. From germline, CDR1 is SGDLS and CDR2 YYNGEE. DNA of the CDR3: TGTGCCAGCAGTCAGACTCCGGGACAGGGGCAGGGTGGCTACACCTTC. As protein: CASSQTPGQGQGGYTF.

The chain uses TRBV30 and TRBJ2-7, with D tentatively TRBD2 (6 bases). There are 17 residues in the CDR3. The V gene's germline CDR1 is GTSNPN and CDR2 SVGIG (reference sequence). Deletions cut 3 bases from V and 6 bases from J, with 27 bases between. In DNA form, the CDR3 reads TGTGCCTGGAGGGGAAGCACGGTGGAGGGTGCTAGCTCCGAGCAGTACTTC. Amino acids: CAWRGSTVEGASSEQYF.

This chain uses TRBV24-1 with TRBJ2-7; 8 positions match TRBD2. Germline assignment: CDR1 KGHDR and CDR2 SFDVKD. There are 14 residues in the CDR3. V shed 4 bases and J 0 bases; nucleotides not matched to a gene: 1. The CDR3 DNA sequence: TGTGCCACCAGTGACGGGGGGGGCTCCTACGAGCAGTACTTC. Its translation: CATSDGGGSYEQYF.

This clone showed up just once. The gene calls are TRBV11-2 and TRBJ2-7; 8 bases match TRBD1. Per the germline V gene, CDR1 is SGHAT and CDR2 is FQNNGV. With V trimmed by 0 bases and J by 3 bases, 7 bases remained unmatched. The CDR3 has 16 amino acids. The CDR3 region is CASSLDRGRVGYEQYF. Here the CDR3 DNA reads TGTGCCAGCAGCTTAGACAGGGGGCGGGTGGGCTACGAGCAGTACTTC.

The genes are TRBV28 and TRBJ1-5; D is unresolved. Germline V gives CDR1 MDHEN, CDR2 SYDVKM. CDR3 length: 12 amino acids. The germline V and J ends were trimmed by 2 bases and 6 bases, with 5 bases remaining between them. CDR3 sequence reads: CASSLRGQPQHF. In nucleotides, the CDR3 is TGTGCCAGCAGTTTACGGGGTCAGCCCCAGCATTTT.

The chain uses TRBV7-8 and TRBJ2-7, with 7 bases aligning to TRBD1. The CDR3 contains 15 residues. Trimming cost V 5 bases and J 0 bases; bases outside gene matches: 7. CDR1 is SGHVS and CDR2 is FQNEAQ in the germline V gene. CDR3 protein: CASSPPDRYSYEQYF. The DNA of the CDR3 is TGTGCCAGCAGCCCCCCGGACAGGTACTCCTACGAGCAGTACTTC. The whole variable domain, remainder taken from reference TRBV7-8 and TRBJ2-7, is GAGVSQSPRYKVAKRGQDVALRCDPISGHVSLFWYQQALGQGPEFLTYFQNEAQLDKSGLPSDRFFAERPEGSVSTLKIQRTQQEDSAVYLCASSPPDRYSYEQYFGPGTRLTVT.

This rearrangement joins TRBV29-1 to TRBJ2-7; 10 bases are a match to TRBD2. The CDR3 is 12 amino acids. In germline, CDR1 is SQVTM, CDR2 ANQGSEA. Germline trimming cut 3 bases from V and 5 bases from J; bases unmatched to any gene: 1. CDR3 DNA sequence: TGCAGCGTTGATGGGACTAGCGACGAGCAGTACTTC. It yields the protein CSVDGTSDEQYF.